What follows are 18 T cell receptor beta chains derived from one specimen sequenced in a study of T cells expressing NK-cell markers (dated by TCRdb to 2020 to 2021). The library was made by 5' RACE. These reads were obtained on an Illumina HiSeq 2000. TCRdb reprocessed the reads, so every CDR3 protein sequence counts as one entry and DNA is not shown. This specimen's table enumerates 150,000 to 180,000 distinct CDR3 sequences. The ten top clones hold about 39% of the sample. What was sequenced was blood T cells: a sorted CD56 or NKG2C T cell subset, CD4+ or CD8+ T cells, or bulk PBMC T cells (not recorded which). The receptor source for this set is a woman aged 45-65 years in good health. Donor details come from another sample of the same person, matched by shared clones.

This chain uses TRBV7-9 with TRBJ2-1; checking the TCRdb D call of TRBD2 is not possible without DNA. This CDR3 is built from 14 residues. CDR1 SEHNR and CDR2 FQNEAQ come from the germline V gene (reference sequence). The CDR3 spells CASSPGTSGSEQFF.

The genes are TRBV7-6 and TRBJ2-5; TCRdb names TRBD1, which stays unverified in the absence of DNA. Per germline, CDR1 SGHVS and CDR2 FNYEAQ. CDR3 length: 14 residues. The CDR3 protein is CASSLDHRGETQYF.

The CDR3 spells CASSKPGQGYNEQFF. The chain has TRBV14 and TRBJ2-1; TCRdb proposes TRBD1, but this gene call is untestable without DNA. Germline values: CDR1 SGHDN, CDR2 FVKESK. The CDR3 length is 15 residues.

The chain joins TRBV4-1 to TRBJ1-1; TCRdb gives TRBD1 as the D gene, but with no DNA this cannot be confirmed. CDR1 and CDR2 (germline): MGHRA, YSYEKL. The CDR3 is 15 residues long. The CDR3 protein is CASSHSGTANTEAFF.

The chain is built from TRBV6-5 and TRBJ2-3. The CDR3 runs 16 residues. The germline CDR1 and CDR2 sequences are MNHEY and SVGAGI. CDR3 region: CASSYQTVASTDTQYF.

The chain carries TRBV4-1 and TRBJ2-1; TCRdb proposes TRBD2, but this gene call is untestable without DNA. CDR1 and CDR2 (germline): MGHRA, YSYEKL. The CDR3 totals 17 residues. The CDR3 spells CASSLSGGQAWTDEQFF.

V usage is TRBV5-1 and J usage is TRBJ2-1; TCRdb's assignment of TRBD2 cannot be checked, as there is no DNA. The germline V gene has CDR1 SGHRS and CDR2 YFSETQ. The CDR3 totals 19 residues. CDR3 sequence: CASSLGWLAGGITYNEQFF.

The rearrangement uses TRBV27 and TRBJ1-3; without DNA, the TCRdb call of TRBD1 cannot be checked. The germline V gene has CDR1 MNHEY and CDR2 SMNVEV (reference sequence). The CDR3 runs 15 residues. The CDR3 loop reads CASSFSGGTGNTIYF.

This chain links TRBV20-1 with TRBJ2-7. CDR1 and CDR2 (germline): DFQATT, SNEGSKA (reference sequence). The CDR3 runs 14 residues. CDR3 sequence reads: CSARDASGAYEQYF.

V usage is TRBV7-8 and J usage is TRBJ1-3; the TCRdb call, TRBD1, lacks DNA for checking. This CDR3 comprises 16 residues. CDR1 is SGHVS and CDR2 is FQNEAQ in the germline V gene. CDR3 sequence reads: CASSLDQGARGNTIYF.

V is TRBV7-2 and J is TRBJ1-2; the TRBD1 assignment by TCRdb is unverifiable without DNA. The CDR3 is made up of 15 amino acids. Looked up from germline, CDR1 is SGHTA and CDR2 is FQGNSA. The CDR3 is CASSLSRARDYGYTF.

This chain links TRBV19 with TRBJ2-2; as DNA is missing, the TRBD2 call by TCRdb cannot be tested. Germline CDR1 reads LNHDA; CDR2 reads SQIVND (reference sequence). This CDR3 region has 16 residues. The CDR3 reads CASSIRSGSLTGELFF.

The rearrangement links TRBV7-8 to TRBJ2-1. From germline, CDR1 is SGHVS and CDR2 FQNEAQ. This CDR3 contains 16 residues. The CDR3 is CASSLVRRGSYNEQFF.

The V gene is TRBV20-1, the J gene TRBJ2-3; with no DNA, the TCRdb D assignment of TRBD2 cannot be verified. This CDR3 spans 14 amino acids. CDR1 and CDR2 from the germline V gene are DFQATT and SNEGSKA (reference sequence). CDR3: CSASGVPRSDTQYF.

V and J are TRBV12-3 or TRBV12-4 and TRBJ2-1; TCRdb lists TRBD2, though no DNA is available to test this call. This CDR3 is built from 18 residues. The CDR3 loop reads CASTPTPSGRAPDNEQFF.

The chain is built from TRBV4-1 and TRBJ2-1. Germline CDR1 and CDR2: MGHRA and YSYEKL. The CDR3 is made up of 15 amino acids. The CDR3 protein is CASSQDSVRRDEQFF.

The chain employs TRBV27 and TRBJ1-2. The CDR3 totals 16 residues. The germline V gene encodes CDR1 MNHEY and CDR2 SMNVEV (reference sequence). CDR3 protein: CASSLSWGDSNYGYTF.

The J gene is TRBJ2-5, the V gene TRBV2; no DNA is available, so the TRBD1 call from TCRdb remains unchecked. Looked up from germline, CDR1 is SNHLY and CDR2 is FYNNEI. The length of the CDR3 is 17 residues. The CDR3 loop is CASSWVVTGATQETQYF.